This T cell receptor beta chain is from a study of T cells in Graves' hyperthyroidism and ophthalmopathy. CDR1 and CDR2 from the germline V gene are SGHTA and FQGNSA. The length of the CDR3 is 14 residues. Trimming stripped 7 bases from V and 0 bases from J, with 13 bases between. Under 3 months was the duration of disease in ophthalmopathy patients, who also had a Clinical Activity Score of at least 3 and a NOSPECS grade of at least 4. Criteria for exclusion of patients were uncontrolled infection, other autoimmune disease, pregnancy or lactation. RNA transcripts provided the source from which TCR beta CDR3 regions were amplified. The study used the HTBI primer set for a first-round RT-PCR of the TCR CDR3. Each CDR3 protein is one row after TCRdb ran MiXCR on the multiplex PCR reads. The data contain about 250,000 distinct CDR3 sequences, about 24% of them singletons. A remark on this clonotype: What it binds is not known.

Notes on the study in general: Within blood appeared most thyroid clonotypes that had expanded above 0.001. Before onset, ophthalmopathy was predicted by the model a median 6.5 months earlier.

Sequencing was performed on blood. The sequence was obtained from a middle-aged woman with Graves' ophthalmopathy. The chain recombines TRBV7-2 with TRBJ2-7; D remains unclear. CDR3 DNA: TGTGCCAGCAACACTCCGATGAGCTCCTACGAGCAGTACTTC. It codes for CASNTPMSSYEQYF.